Included here is one TCR beta chain sequence, with context. V lost 4 bases, J lost 1 base, and 10 bases lay in between. Germline V lookup: CDR1 LNHDA, CDR2 SQIVND (reference sequence). The CDR3 loop spans 14 amino acids. The data derive from a study of blood T cell repertoires in COVID-19. Whole-study context: The United States, Italy and Spain supplied acute and convalescent COVID-19 samples. Nucleic acid was either cDNA or gDNA, and it came from T cells, B-cell-depleted T cells, or PBMCs.

Source study methods: Reference gene primers were amplified, and this amplification served to estimate nucleated cell counts. Assay: immunoSEQ multiplex PCR; the TCRdb copy retains only in-frame clones and omits some. V, J and clone size reflect that table, while D and trimming were determined from the DNA. Here the sample spans roughly 83,000 clones, around 87% being singletons. This TCR came from an older man with active or convalescent COVID-19. The J gene is TRBJ1-1, the V gene TRBV19, with D perhaps TRBD1 (6 bases). Material: peripheral blood. CDR3 coding DNA: TGTGCCAGTAGTACAGACAGGCGGAACACTGAAGCTTTCTTT. It specifies CASSTDRRNTEAFF.